These 3 T cell receptor beta chains were sequenced from one sample in a study of blood T cell repertoires in COVID-19. Only in-frame clones appear in the TCRdb table, and some are missing; sequencing was by immunoSEQ multiplex PCR. The sample yields about 460,000 clones, 75% to 90% seen once. The sample comprised PBMCs or T cells enriched from blood (not recorded which). All receptors come from a woman in her sixties or seventies who had recovered from COVID-19.

The chain couples TRBV5-1 to TRBJ2-5; tentative D call: TRBD2 (5 bases). V was shortened by 4 bases and J by 1 base, with 17 bases between the two germline ends. The CDR3 spans 16 residues. CDR1 SGHRS and CDR2 YFSETQ come from the germline V gene. DNA of the CDR3: TGCGCCAGCAGCCTAGGCGGGCAGGTCGCCCAAGAGACCCAGTACTTC. Amino acid sequence: CASSLGGQVAQETQYF. Full variable domain (remainder filled in from reference TRBV5-1 and TRBJ2-5): KAGVTQTPRYLIKTRGQQVTLSCSPISGHRSVSWYQQTPGQGLQFLFEYFSETQRNKGNFPGRFSGRQFSNSRSEMNVSTLELGDSALYLCASSLGGQVAQETQYFGPGTRLLVL.

This clone was counted at least ten times. The chain links TRBV9 to TRBJ2-3, with TRBD2 matching over 12 bases. CDR3 length: 17 amino acids. The trim removed 4 bases at V and 3 bases at J, leaving 9 bases unmatched. Germline V lookup: CDR1 SGDLS, CDR2 YYNGEE. CDR3 DNA sequence: TGTGCCAGCAGCAACCCGGGACTAGCGGGCGCGACAGATACGCAGTATTTT. Protein sequence: CASSNPGLAGATDTQYF.

The chain combines TRBV4-1 with TRBJ1-4; TRBD1 is a possible D gene (5 bases). CDR1 is MGHRA, CDR2 YSYEKL, per germline. V dropped 4 bases and J dropped 5 bases, with 23 bases sitting between them. The CDR3 sequence is 18 residues long. The CDR3 spells CASSLERRGRLRNEKLFF. As DNA, the CDR3 is TGCGCCAGCAGCCTCGAACGGAGGGGCCGGCTAAGGAATGAAAAACTGTTTTTT.